Included here is one T cell receptor (beta chain) sequence, with context. V was cut by 0 bases and J by 7 bases, with 15 bases left in between. The length of the CDR3 is 15 residues. Germline lookup yields CDR1 LGHNA and CDR2 YSLEER. This sample stems from a study of blood T cell repertoires in COVID-19. The table came from immunoSEQ multiplex PCR; TCRdb's copy has only in-frame clones and leaves some out. This table has roughly 300,000 clones, more than 70% appearing once. The chain employs TRBV4-3 and TRBJ1-1; possibly TRBD1 for D (5 bases). This sequence was found in a woman aged 45-60 years who had recovered from COVID-19. Input material: peripheral blood. This CDR3 is CASSQEVGGIGEAFF. CDR3 coding DNA: TGCGCCAGCAGCCAAGAAGTCGGGGGAATAGGTGAAGCTTTCTTT.